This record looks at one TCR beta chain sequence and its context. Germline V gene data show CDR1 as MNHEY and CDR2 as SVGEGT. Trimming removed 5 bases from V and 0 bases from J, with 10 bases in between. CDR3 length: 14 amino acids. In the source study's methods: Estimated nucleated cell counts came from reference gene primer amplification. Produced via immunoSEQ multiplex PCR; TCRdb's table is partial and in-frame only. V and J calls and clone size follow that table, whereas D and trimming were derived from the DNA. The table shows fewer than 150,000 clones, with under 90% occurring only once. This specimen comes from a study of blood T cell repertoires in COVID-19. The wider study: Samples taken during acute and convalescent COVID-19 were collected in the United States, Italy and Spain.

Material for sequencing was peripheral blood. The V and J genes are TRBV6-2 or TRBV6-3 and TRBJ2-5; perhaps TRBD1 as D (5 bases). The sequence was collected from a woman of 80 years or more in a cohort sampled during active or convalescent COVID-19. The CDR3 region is CASSPAGYQETQYF. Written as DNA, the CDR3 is TGTGCCAGCAGTCCGGCAGGGTACCAAGAGACCCAGTACTTC.